The clone carrying this TCR beta chain appeared a few times. This record comes from a study of CD8+ T cells in alopecia areata. RNA was isolated and reverse transcribed to cDNA, the sequencing template. Sequencing used immunoSEQ multiplex PCR; TCRdb keeps in-frame clones, though not all of them. The top ten clones hold about a fifth of a sample with about 64,000 clones, more than 45% of them seen once. CDR1 and CDR2 (germline): SQVTM, ANQGSEA. V lost 4 bases to trimming and J lost 2 bases; unmatched junction nucleotides: 2. The CDR3 totals 14 residues. Treatment defined: oral pan-JAK inhibitor, 5-10 mg twice daily.

The chain links TRBV29-1 to TRBJ2-7; 13 bases are shared with TRBD2. This TCR derives from a human donor with alopecia areata. The sequencing used CD8+ T cells sorted from blood, collected around week 36, from a patient treated with tofacitinib. CDR3 amino acids: CSVAGTSGAYEQYF. As DNA, the CDR3 is TGCAGCGTTGCCGGGACTAGCGGGGCCTACGAGCAGTACTTC.